This TCR beta chain was captured by sequencing in a study of T cell responses to AZD1222 COVID-19 vaccine. Study-wide points: Dominant at 160-218 and 743-854, vaccine-associated CD4 TCRs also spanned spike.

The CDR3 spans 16 residues. Germline CDR1 SGHRS, CDR2 YFSETQ. The junction had 10 bases not matched to a gene; V was cut back by 7 bases and J by 0 bases. Pooled together were second doses at about 4 or about 12 weeks. Regarding this clone: Antigen: not known.

The method was immunoSEQ multiplex PCR; TCRdb's version includes in-frame clones alone and lacks a portion of them. The sample lists 70,000 to 95,000 clones, around 83% occurring once. The V gene is TRBV5-1, the J gene TRBJ1-3; 7 bases are a match to TRBD1. The receptor comes from an adult who received the AZD1222 COVID-19 vaccine. The material was peripheral blood, obtained 28 days after the second AZD1222 dose. The CDR3 bases are TGCGCCAGCTCTACGGGACAGACCAGCTCTGGAAACACCATATATTTT. Translation gives CASSTGQTSSGNTIYF.